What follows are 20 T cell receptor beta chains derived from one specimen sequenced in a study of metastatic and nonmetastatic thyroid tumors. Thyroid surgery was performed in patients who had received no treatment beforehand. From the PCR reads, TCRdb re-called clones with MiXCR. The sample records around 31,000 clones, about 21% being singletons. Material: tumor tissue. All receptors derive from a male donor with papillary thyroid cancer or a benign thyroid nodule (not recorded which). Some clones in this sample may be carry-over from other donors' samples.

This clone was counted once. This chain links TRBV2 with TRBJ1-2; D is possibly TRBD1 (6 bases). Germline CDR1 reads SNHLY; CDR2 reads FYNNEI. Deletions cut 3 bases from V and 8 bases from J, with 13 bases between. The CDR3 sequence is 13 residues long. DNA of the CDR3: TGTGCCAGCAGTGATGGGGACATCCAAGGCTACACCTTC. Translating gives CASSDGDIQGYTF.

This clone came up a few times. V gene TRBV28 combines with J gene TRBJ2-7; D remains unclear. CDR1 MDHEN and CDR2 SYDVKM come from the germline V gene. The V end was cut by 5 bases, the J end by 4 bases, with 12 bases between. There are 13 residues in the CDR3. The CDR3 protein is CASSPTSLYEQYF. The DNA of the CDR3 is TGTGCCAGCAGTCCGACTTCGTTATACGAGCAGTACTTC.

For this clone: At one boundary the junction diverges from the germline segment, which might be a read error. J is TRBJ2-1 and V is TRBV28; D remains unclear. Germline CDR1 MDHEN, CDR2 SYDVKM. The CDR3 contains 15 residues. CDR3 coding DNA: TGTGCCATCAGTTTACGAGCCATCCGCTACAATGAGCAGTTCTTC. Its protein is CAISLRAIRYNEQFF.

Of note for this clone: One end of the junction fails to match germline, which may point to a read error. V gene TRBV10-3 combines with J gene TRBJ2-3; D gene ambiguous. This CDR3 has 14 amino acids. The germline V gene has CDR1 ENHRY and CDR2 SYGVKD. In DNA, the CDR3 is TGTGCCATCAGTGAATGGGGTGCCTCTGATATGCAGTATTTT. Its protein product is CAISEWGASDMQYF.

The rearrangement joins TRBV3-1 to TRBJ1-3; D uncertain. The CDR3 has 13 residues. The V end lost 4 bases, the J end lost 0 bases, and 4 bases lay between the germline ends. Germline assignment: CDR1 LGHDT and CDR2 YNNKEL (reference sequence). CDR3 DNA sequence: TGTGCCAGCAGCCCATCCTCTGGAAACACCATATATTTT. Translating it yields CASSPSSGNTIYF.

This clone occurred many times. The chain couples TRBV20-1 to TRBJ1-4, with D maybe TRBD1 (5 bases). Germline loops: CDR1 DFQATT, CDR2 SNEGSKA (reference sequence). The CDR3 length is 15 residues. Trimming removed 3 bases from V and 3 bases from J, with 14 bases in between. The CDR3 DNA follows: TGCAGTGCTAGGGACACTCGAGAGGCTAATGAAAAACTGTTTTTT. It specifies CSARDTREANEKLFF.

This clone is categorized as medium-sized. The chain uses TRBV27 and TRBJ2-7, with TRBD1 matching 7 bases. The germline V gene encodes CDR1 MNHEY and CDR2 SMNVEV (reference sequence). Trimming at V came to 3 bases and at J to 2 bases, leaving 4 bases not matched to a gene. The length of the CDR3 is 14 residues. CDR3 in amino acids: CASSLSRGPYEQYF. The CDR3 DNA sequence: TGTGCCAGCAGTTTGTCAAGGGGGCCCTACGAGCAGTACTTC.

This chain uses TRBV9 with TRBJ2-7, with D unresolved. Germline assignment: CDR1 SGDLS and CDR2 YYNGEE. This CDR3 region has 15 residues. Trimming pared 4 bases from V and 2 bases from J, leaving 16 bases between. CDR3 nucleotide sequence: TGTGCCAGCAGCCCAAGGGATGGGCACCCCTACGAGCAGTACTTC. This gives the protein CASSPRDGHPYEQYF.

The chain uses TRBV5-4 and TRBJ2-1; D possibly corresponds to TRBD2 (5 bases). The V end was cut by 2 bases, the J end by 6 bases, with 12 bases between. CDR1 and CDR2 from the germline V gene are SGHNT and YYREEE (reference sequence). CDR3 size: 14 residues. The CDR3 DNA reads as TGTGCCAGCAGCTTACGGGAAGGGAGCAATGAGCAGTTCTTC. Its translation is CASSLREGSNEQFF.

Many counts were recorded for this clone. The CDR3 is CASNSPGSGANVLTF. In DNA, the CDR3 is TGTGCCAGCAATTCACCCGGGTCTGGGGCCAACGTCCTGACTTTC. The V gene is TRBV28, the J gene TRBJ2-6; no reliable D call. Per germline, CDR1 MDHEN and CDR2 SYDVKM. The CDR3 contains 15 residues. V was pared by 7 bases and J by 1 base, with 11 bases between.

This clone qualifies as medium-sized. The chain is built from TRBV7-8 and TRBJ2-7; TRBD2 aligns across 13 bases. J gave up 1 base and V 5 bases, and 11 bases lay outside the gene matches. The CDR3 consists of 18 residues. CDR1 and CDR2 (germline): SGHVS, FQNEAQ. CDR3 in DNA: TGTGCCAGCAGCCCCGGGACTAGCGGGGTAGGAGCATCCTACGAGCAGTACTTC. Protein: CASSPGTSGVGASYEQYF.

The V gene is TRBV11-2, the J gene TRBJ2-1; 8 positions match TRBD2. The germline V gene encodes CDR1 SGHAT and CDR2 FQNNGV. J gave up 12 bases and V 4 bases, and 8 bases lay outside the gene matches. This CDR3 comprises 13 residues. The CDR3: CASSSPTSGPQFF. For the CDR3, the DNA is TGTGCCAGCAGCTCCCCTACTAGCGGACCGCAGTTCTTC.

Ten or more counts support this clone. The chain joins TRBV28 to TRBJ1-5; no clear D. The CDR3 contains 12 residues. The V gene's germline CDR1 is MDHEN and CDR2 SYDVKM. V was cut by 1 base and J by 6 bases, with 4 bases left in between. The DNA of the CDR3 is TGTGCCAGCAGTTTATTGGGTCAGCCCCAGCATTTT. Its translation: CASSLLGQPQHF.

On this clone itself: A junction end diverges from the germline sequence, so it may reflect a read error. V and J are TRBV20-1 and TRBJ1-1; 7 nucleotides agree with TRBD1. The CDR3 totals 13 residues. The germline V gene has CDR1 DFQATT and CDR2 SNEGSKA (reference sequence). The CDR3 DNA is TGCGGTGCTGCAGGACAGGTGGGTACTGAAGCTTTCTTT. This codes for CGAAGQVGTEAFF.

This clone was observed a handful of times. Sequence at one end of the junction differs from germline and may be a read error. CDR3: CATSDRWQSEQHF. For the CDR3, the DNA is TGTGCCACCAGTGATCGTTGGCAGAGCGAGCAGCACTTC. V is TRBV24-1 and J is TRBJ2-7, with D unclear. Germline V gene data show CDR1 as KGHDR and CDR2 as SFDVKD. The CDR3 is 13 amino acids.

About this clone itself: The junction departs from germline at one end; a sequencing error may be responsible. CDR3 sequence: CSSSKTGKSGANVLTF. CDR3 nucleotides: TGTTCCAGCAGCAAAACAGGTAAGTCTGGGGCCAACGTCCTGACTTTC. The chain has TRBV7-8 and TRBJ2-6; possible D gene TRBD1, 5 bases. The CDR3 spans 16 residues. Germline CDR1 reads SGHVS; CDR2 reads FQNEAQ.

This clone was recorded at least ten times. CDR3 DNA: TGTGCCAGCAGCTTATCCCCAGAGGAGACCCAGTACTTC. Protein product: CASSLSPEETQYF. The genes are TRBV7-9 and TRBJ2-5; unclear D gene. This CDR3 is built from 13 residues. Germline V CDR1 and CDR2: SEHNR, FQNEAQ (reference sequence). The ends were cut back, 2 bases at V and 5 bases at J, with 9 bases in the middle.

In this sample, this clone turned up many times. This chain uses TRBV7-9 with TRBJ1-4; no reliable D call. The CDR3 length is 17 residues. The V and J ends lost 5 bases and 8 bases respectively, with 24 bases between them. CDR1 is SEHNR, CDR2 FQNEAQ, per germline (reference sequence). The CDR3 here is CASSPRRQPHMGEKLFF. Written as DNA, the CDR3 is TGTGCCAGCAGCCCAAGGCGCCAACCCCACATGGGCGAAAAACTGTTTTTT.

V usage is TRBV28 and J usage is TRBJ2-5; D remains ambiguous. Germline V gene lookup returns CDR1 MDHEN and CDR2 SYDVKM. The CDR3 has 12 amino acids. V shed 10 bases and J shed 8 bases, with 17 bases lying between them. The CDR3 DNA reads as TGTGCCATCTCCCTTAAGGGTGATACCCAGTACTTC. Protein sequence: CAISLKGDTQYF.

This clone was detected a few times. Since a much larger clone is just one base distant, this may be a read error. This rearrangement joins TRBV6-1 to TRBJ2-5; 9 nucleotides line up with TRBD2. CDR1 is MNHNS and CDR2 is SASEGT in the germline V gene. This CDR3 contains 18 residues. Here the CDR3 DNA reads TGTGCCAGCAGTGAAGCACCTTTGGGTAGCGGGGGCCAAGAGACCAAGTACTTC. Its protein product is CASSEAPLGSGGQETKYF.